Following are 17 T cell receptor beta chains from one sample sequenced in a study of T-cell memory formation after mild COVID-19. TCRdb passed the 5' RACE reads through MiXCR, listing each CDR3 protein once. The sample gives 350,000 to 500,000 distinct CDR3 sequences, about a sixth of which show up once; around a fifth is in the top ten. The sequencing sample was made of PBMCs or a T cell subset sorted from them (not recorded which). Every receptor here comes from a man aged 18 to 30 who had mild COVID-19 (a few samples of this study predate the infection). Cell type and time point are not known.

This clonotype was recorded a few times. The V gene is TRBV12-1, the J gene TRBJ2-3; the table's D call TRBD1 went unverified against the DNA. TRBV12-1 is a documented pseudogene. The CDR3 runs 15 residues. In nucleotides, the CDR3 is TGTGCCAGCAGCCCGGGGGGGACAGGGGGAGATACGCAGTATTTT. It codes for CASSPGGTGGDTQYF.

The chain combines TRBV7-8 with TRBJ2-7; a possible D gene is TRBD1 (7 bases). V lost 0 bases and J lost 7, with 13 bases in between. CDR1 is SGHVS and CDR2 is FQNEAQ in the germline V gene. The CDR3 sequence is 14 residues long. The CDR3 nucleotides read TGTGCCAGCAGCTTAGCGGGGCAGGGGGGAGAGCAGTACGTC. It is translated as CASSLAGQGGEQYV.

The CDR3 DNA sequence: TGTGCCAGCAGTCCCCTAGTGGGACAGGGGGCCGGGGAGCTGTTTTTT. Its protein is CASSPLVGQGAGELFF. The chain recombines TRBV9 with TRBJ2-2; 11 bases match TRBD1. This CDR3 has 16 residues. V was pared by 5 bases and J by 6 bases, with 9 bases of the junction left unmatched. Germline V gene lookup returns CDR1 SGDLS and CDR2 YYNGEE.

This clonotype was detected only a few times. V usage is TRBV7-2 and J usage is TRBJ1-6; D may be TRBD1 (6 bases). Germline V gives CDR1 SGHTA, CDR2 FQGNSA. The CDR3 extends over 16 amino acids. V shed 0 bases and J shed 7 bases, with 13 bases lying between them. CDR3 coding DNA: TGTGCCAGCAGCTTAGCGGCGGGACACCGAAATTCACCCCTCCACTTT. This sequence encodes CASSLAAGHRNSPLHF.

The sample holds a few counts of this clonotype. The rearrangement links TRBV4-1 to TRBJ1-2; 7 positions agree with TRBD1. Trimming removed 1 base from V and 5 bases from J; junction bases left unmatched: 7. This CDR3 is built from 15 residues. Germline V CDR1 and CDR2: MGHRA, YSYEKL. The CDR3 DNA reads TGCGCCAGCAGCCAAGTTGGACAGGTCGGGTATGGCTACACCTTC. As protein: CASSQVGQVGYGYTF.

The gene calls are TRBV28 and TRBJ2-3, with 9 bases that match TRBD1. The CDR3 extends over 17 amino acids. Unmatched junction bases numbered 11, after V lost 2 bases and J lost 5 bases. CDR1 and CDR2 (germline): MDHEN, SYDVKM. The CDR3 coding sequence is TGTGCCAGCAGTTTAGTGATGGGACAGGGAAGGGAAGATACGCAGTATTTT. Translated: CASSLVMGQGREDTQYF.

V usage is TRBV7-9 and J usage is TRBJ1-5, with a possible D match to TRBD1 (6 bases). Germline assignment: CDR1 SEHNR and CDR2 FQNEAQ (reference sequence). The CDR3 spans 16 residues. Trimming removed 3 bases at V and 4 bases at J, with 16 bases between. In DNA, the CDR3 is TGTGCCAGCAGCTTTGGCATCCAGGGGAATAATCAGCCCCAGCATTTT. The encoded protein is CASSFGIQGNNQPQHF.

V is TRBV5-1 and J is TRBJ1-2, with TRBD1 matching 8 bases. The CDR3 length is 14 residues. CDR1 SGHRS and CDR2 YFSETQ come from the germline V gene. V trimming: 7 bases; J trimming: 3 bases; junction bases outside the gene matches: 8. DNA for the CDR3: TGCGCCAGCCGACAGGGGACGGTTGACTATGGCTACACCTTC. Its translation: CASRQGTVDYGYTF.

This clonotype was picked up many times. V gene TRBV12-3 or TRBV12-4 combines with J gene TRBJ2-1, with 8 bases that match TRBD1. J was trimmed by 7 bases and V by 6 bases; bases with no gene match: 8. The CDR3 sequence is 14 residues long. In nucleotides, the CDR3 is TGTGCCAGCAGGACAGACAGGGGATGGAATGAGCAGTTCTTC. It translates to CASRTDRGWNEQFF.

The chain combines TRBV4-3 with TRBJ1-2; TRBD1 matches 9 bases. The junction had 4 bases not matched to a gene; V was cut back by 0 bases and J by 8 bases. The CDR3 consists of 14 residues. Germline V gene sequence: CDR1 LGHNA, CDR2 YSLEER. CDR3 loop: CASSQETGGYGYTF. CDR3 DNA sequence: TGCGCCAGCAGCCAAGAGACAGGGGGTTACGGCTACACCTTC.

This clonotype was found many times. The genes are TRBV5-1 and TRBJ2-1, with 9 bases matching TRBD1. Germline values: CDR1 SGHRS, CDR2 YFSETQ. V lost 0 bases and J lost 8; bases outside the gene matches: 3. CDR3 length: 14 amino acids. CDR3 residues: CASSLARTGDEQFF. CDR3 nucleotides: TGCGCCAGCAGCTTGGCAAGGACAGGGGATGAGCAGTTCTTC.

CDR3 protein: CASSPRRAEKLFF. CDR3 in DNA: TGTGCCAGCTCACCACGCAGGGCTGAAAAACTGTTTTTT. The genes are TRBV18 and TRBJ1-4; a weak D match, TRBD1 (5 bases). CDR1 is KGHSH and CDR2 is LQKENI in the germline V gene. CDR3 length equals 13 residues. The germline V and J ends were trimmed by 1 base and 7 bases, with 7 bases remaining between them.

The V call is TRBV4-3, the J call TRBJ1-6; weak D call: TRBD1 (5 bases). V was pared by 5 bases and J by 0 bases, with 11 bases between. Germline V gene lookup returns CDR1 LGHNA and CDR2 YSLEER. The CDR3 spans 16 residues. CDR3 coding DNA: TGCGCCAGCAGCACTGACAGTAGCTCCTATAATTCACCCCTCCACTTT. Translating gives CASSTDSSSYNSPLHF.

This clonotype was detected many times. The genes are TRBV24-1 and TRBJ2-3; possible D gene TRBD1, 6 bases. The ends were cut back, 10 bases at V and 5 bases at J, with 15 bases in the middle. Per the germline V gene, CDR1 is KGHDR and CDR2 is SFDVKD. CDR3 size: 13 residues. The DNA of the CDR3 is TGTGCCACGGGCTGGGGGCAGGGAGATACGCAGTATTTT. Translation: CATGWGQGDTQYF.

The chain combines TRBV5-5 with TRBJ2-3, with 12 bases fitting TRBD1. CDR1 and CDR2 (germline): SGHKS, YYEKEE (reference sequence). This CDR3 is built from 16 residues. The trim removed 0 bases at V and 4 bases at J, leaving 3 bases unmatched. The CDR3 coding sequence is TGTGCCAGCAGCTTGGGGGACAGGGGGCGCGCAGATACGCAGTATTTT. Translating gives CASSLGDRGRADTQYF.

The V gene is TRBV5-1, the J gene TRBJ1-1; D unresolved. Trimming took off 3 bases at V and 4 bases at J, with 13 bases between the two ends. Germline V gives CDR1 SGHRS, CDR2 YFSETQ. The CDR3 length is 14 residues. In DNA, the CDR3 is TGCGCCAGCAGCTATACTGATGTGGCCACTGAAGCTTTCTTT. Protein product: CASSYTDVATEAFF.

This clonotype was seen repeatedly, ten times or more. The rearrangement joins TRBV20-1 to TRBJ1-1, with a tentative D call TRBD1 (5 bases). This CDR3 is 14 amino acids long. Trimming removed 8 bases from V and 3 bases from J, with 19 bases in between. Germline V gene lookup returns CDR1 DFQATT and CDR2 SNEGSKA (reference sequence). CDR3 loop: CSTGPPGWDTEAFF. In DNA, the CDR3 is TGCAGTACGGGGCCCCCAGGGTGGGACACTGAAGCTTTCTTT.